This T cell receptor beta chain was profiled in a study of T cells in Graves' hyperthyroidism and ophthalmopathy. Study-wide results and limits: Blood also held most thyroid clonotypes expanded beyond 0.001.

This clonotype was detected ten times or more. No antigen is known for it. The CDR3 totals 13 residues. Trimming shortened V by 0 bases and J by 6 bases, and 8 bases separated the two germline ends. Germline V gene data show CDR1 as MNHEY and CDR2 as SMNVEV (reference sequence). Regions amplified from RNA transcripts were the TCR beta CDR3 regions. HTBI primers were employed in a first-round RT-PCR of the TCR CDR3. A single record per CDR3 protein comes from TCRdb applying MiXCR to the multiplex PCR reads. The repertoire holds over 250,000 distinct CDR3 sequences, roughly an eighth seen once, with about 37% in the top ten. The study excluded patients with uncontrolled infection, other autoimmune disease, pregnancy or lactation. Orbital computed tomography, thyroid ultrasound, serum thyroxine and TRAb, and clinical symptoms together informed the diagnoses.

The chain is built from TRBV27 and TRBJ1-1; a weak D match, TRBD1 (5 bases). Source material: blood. The sequence came from a woman in her thirties or forties with Graves' ophthalmopathy. The CDR3 nucleotides read TGTGCCAGCAGTTTATCAGGGGACCCTGAAGCTTTCTTT. This codes for CASSLSGDPEAFF.